Listed here are 10 T cell receptor beta chains from one sample, sequenced in a study of shared clonotypes between healthy human individuals. Using immunoSEQ multiplex PCR, the repertoire was profiled, and TCRdb retains in-frame clones only, with some absent. The sample lists some 360,000 clones, 70% to 75% occurring once. The sequenced sample consisted of memory CD4+ T cells sorted from blood. Subset indicated: CD45RA-negative fraction. These receptors came from a man aged 30-40 years in good health.

This chain joins TRBV19 and TRBJ1-4; a weak D match, TRBD1 (6 bases). This CDR3 has 17 residues. Germline CDR1 LNHDA, CDR2 SQIVND (reference sequence). V shed 3 bases and J shed 3 bases, with 17 bases lying between them. CDR3 region: CASSMTGLVASNEKLFF. The CDR3 DNA reads TGTGCCAGTAGTATGACAGGTTTGGTCGCGTCTAATGAAAAACTGTTTTTT.

This clone showed up just a few times. J is TRBJ1-3 and V is TRBV18; no clear D gene. Looked up from germline, CDR1 is KGHSH and CDR2 is LQKENI. Trimming took 6 bases from V and 4 from J, leaving 13 bases between them. The CDR3 covers 14 residues. DNA of the CDR3: TGTGCCAGCTCCTCGTCCGGGCGAGGAAACACCATATATTTT. Translation gives CASSSSGRGNTIYF.

The chain links TRBV4-1 to TRBJ1-1; TRBD1 matches at 7 bases. The germline CDR1 and CDR2 sequences are MGHRA and YSYEKL. V trimming: 9 bases; J trimming: 10 bases; junction bases outside the gene matches: 20. This CDR3 has 15 residues. The CDR3 loop is CASQSGGQSRLGAFF. The CDR3 region has the DNA TGCGCCAGTCAGTCGGGGGGACAGTCCCGACTGGGAGCTTTCTTT.

The chain uses TRBV9 and TRBJ2-5; possibly TRBD2 for D (6 bases). V gave up 1 base and J gave up 2 bases, with 12 bases separating them. Per the germline V gene, CDR1 is SGDLS and CDR2 is YYNGEE. This CDR3 region has 15 residues. CDR3 sequence: CASSVSPSEQETQYF. CDR3 in DNA: TGTGCCAGCAGCGTATCCCCTAGCGAACAAGAGACCCAGTACTTC.

The genes are TRBV27 and TRBJ1-1; a possible D gene is TRBD1 (5 bases). V was trimmed by 6 bases and J by 3 bases, leaving 17 bases between them. This CDR3 spans 15 amino acids. CDR1 MNHEY and CDR2 SMNVEV come from the germline V gene (reference sequence). The chain's CDR3 is CASRGLLSGDTEAFF. In nucleotides, the CDR3 is TGTGCCAGCAGGGGGCTTTTATCGGGGGACACTGAAGCTTTCTTT.

This CDR3 is CASSQRLAINTGELFF. In nucleotides, the CDR3 is TGTGCCAGCAGCCAAAGACTAGCGATCAACACCGGGGAGCTGTTTTTT. This chain links TRBV14 with TRBJ2-2, with 8 bases fitting TRBD2. Losses at the gene ends were 2 bases for V and 2 bases for J; bases not matched to a gene: 4. In germline, CDR1 is SGHDN, CDR2 FVKESK. This CDR3 region has 16 residues.

At least ten counts were recorded for this clone. V gene TRBV7-3 combines with J gene TRBJ2-7; the match to TRBD1 covers 8 bases. The CDR3 runs to 14 residues. V was pared by 2 bases and J by 5 bases, with 5 bases of the junction left unmatched. Germline CDR1 reads SGHTA; CDR2 reads FQGTGA. CDR3 DNA: TGTGCCAGCAGCTTAGGCGGACAGGGCGACGAGCAGTACTTC. Protein: CASSLGGQGDEQYF.

This clone occurred a few times. The rearrangement links TRBV14 to TRBJ1-5; the match to TRBD1 covers 7 bases. The CDR3 length is 14 residues. V gave up 4 bases and J gave up 3 bases; unmatched junction bases: 3. Germline V gives CDR1 SGHDN, CDR2 FVKESK. CDR3 residues: CASSPTGDNQPQHF. The DNA for the CDR3 is TGTGCCAGCAGCCCTACAGGGGACAATCAGCCCCAGCATTTT.

The chain couples TRBV7-9 to TRBJ2-3; maybe TRBD2 (6 bases). CDR1 and CDR2 from the germline V gene are SEHNR and FQNEAQ (reference sequence). V was clipped by 1 base and J by 9 bases, with 11 bases between them. The CDR3 runs to 13 residues. The CDR3 protein is CASSLDGGSTQYF. In nucleotides, the CDR3 is TGTGCCAGCAGCTTAGATGGGGGGTCGACGCAGTATTTT. Full variable domain (outside the CDR3, taken from reference TRBV7-9 and TRBJ2-3): DTGVSQNPRHKITKRGQNVTFRCDPISEHNRLYWYRQTLGQGPEFLTYFQNEAQLEKSRLLSDRFSAERPKGSFSTLEIQRTEQGDSAMYLCASSLDGGSTQYFGPGTRLTVL.

The V and J genes are TRBV7-6 and TRBJ2-7, with TRBD2 matching over 12 bases. J lost 7 bases, V lost 5 bases, and 15 bases had no gene match. Germline V lookup: CDR1 SGHVS, CDR2 FNYEAQ. CDR3 length: 17 residues. The CDR3 spells CASSPTRTSGTLGEQYF. The CDR3 bases are TGTGCCAGCAGCCCTACCCGGACTAGCGGGACCCTTGGGGAGCAGTACTTC.